This T cell receptor beta chain was profiled in a study of shared clonotypes between healthy human individuals. Study overall: Per-donor plates numbered three CD4 naive, three CD4 memory, two CD8 naive and one CD8 memory.

Per the germline V gene, CDR1 is MDHEN and CDR2 is SYDVKM. The length of the CDR3 is 15 residues. V was pared by 6 bases and J by 2 bases, with 17 bases between. Per the study methods: Filtering differed, since immunoSEQ gave only junction sequences and no quality scores. Clones were sequenced by immunoSEQ multiplex PCR, and TCRdb holds only the in-frame ones, with some missing. Clonal size and the V and J genes are those of that table, whereas D and trimming came from the DNA. The sample gives 1.4 million or so clones, just under 99% of which show up once; approximately 0.38% is in the top ten. Sequenced sample: naive CD4+ T cells sorted from blood. Subset of the sample: CD45RA+ positively selected. The sequence came from a man aged 25-40 years in good health. This chain connects TRBV28 to TRBJ2-7, with D possibly being TRBD1 (6 bases). CDR3 DNA: TGTGCCAGCAGCTCCTTCGTACAGGGTACCTACGAGCAGTACTTC. This sequence encodes CASSSFVQGTYEQYF.